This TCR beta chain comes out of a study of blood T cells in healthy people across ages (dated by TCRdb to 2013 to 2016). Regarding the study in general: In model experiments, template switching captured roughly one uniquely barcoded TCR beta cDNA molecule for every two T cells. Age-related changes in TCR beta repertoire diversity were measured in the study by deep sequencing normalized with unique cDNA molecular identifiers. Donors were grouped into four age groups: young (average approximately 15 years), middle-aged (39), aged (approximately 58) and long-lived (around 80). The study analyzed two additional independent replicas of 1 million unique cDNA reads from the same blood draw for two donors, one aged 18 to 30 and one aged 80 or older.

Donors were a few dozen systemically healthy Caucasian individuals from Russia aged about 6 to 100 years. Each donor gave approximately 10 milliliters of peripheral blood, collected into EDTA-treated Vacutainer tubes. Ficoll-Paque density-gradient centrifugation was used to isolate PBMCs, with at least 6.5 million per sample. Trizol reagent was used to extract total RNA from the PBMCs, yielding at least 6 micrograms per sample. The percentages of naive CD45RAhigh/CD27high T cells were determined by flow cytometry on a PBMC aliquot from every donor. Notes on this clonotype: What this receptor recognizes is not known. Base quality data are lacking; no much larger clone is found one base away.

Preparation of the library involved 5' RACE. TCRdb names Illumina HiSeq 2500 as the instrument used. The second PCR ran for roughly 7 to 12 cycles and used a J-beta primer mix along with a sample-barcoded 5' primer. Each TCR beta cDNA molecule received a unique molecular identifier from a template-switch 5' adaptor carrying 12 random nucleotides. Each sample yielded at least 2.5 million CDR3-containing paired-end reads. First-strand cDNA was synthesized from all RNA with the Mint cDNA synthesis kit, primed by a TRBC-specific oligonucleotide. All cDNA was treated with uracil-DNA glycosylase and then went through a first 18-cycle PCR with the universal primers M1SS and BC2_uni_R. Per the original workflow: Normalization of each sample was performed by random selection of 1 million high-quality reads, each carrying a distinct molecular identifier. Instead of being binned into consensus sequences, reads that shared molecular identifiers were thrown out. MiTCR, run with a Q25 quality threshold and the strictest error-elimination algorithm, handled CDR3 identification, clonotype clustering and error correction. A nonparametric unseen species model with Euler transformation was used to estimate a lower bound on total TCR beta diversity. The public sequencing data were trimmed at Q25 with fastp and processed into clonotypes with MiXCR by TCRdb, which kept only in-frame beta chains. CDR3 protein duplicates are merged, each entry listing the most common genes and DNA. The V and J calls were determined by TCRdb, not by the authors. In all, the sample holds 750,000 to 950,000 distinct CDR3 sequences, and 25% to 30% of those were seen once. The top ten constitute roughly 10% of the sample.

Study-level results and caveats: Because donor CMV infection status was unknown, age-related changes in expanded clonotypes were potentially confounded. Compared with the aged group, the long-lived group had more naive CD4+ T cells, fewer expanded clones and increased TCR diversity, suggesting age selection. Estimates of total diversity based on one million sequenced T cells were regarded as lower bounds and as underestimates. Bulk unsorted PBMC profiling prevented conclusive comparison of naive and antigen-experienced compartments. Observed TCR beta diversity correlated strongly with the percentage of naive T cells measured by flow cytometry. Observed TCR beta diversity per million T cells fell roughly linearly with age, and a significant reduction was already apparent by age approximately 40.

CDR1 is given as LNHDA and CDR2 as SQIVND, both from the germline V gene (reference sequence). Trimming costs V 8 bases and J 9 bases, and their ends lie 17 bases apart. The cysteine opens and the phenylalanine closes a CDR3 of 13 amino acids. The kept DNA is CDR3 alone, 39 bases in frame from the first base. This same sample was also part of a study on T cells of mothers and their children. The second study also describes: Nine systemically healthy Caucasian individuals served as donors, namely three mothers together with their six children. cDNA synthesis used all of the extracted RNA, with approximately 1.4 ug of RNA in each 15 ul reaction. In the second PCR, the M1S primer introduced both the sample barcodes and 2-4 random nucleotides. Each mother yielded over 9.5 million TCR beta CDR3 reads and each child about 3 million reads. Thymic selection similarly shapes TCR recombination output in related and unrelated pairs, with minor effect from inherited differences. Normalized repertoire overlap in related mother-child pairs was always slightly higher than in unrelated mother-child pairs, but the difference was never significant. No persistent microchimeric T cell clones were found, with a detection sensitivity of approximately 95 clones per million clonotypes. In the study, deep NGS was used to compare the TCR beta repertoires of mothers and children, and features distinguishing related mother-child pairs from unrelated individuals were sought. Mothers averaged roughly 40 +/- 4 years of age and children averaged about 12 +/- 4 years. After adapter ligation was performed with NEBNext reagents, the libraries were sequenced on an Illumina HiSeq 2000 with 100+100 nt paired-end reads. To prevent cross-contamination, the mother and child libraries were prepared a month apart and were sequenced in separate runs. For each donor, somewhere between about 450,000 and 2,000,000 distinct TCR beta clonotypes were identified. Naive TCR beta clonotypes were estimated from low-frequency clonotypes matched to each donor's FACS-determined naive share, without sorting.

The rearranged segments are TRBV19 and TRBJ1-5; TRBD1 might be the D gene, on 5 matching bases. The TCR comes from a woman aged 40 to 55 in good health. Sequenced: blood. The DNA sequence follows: TGTGCCAGTGGCTCAGGGATCCTTAGGCCCCAGCATTTT. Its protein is CASGSGILRPQHF. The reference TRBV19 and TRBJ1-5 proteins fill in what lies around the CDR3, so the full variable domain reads DGGITQSPKYLFRKEGQNVTLSCEQNLNHDAMYWYRQDPGQGLRLIYYSQIVNDFQKGDIAEGYSVSREKKESFPLTVTSAQKNPTAFYLCASGSGILRPQHFGDGTRLSIL.